This T cell receptor (beta chain) emerged from a study of CD8+ T cells in alopecia areata. Whole-study results and caveats: Among the cells sequenced in scalp samples are also the resident alphabeta T cells of normal skin.

The V and J ends lost 7 bases and 6 bases, in that order; junction bases with no gene match: 9. Germline V CDR1 and CDR2: SQVTM, ANQGSEA. The CDR3 runs 12 residues. From PBMCs, CD4+ and CD8+ T cells were sorted. The table lists this clone with a few counts. Its antigen is unidentified. Sequencing used cDNA as its template, made by extracting RNA and reverse transcribing it. The table came from immunoSEQ multiplex PCR; TCRdb's copy has only in-frame clones and leaves some out. Of fewer than 200,000 clones listed, about 63% were seen once; the top ten hold under 15%. The source material was CD4+ T cells sorted from blood, sampled at week 0. The source of this sequence is a human donor with alopecia areata. This chain uses TRBV29-1 with TRBJ2-7, with 7 bases lining up with TRBD1. CDR3 loop: CSAGQEQGEQYF. In DNA form, the CDR3 reads TGCAGCGCCGGACAGGAGCAGGGCGAGCAGTACTTC.